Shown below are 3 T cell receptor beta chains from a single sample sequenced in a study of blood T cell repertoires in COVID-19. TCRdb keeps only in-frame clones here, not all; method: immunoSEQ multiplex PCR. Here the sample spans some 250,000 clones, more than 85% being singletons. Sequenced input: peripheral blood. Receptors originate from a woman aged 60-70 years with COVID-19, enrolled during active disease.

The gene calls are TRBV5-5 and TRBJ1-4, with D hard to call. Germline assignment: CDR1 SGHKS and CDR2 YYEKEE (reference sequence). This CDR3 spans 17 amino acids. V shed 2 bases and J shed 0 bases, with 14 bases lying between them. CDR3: CASSFLIRLATNEKLFF. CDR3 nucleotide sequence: TGTGCCAGCAGCTTCCTGATTCGACTTGCAACTAATGAAAAACTGTTTTTT.

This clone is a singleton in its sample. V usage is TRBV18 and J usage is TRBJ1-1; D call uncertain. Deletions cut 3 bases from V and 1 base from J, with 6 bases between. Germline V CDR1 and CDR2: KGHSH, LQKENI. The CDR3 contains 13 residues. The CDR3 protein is CASSPPWNTEAFF. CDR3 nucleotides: TGTGCCAGCTCACCCCCATGGAACACTGAAGCTTTCTTT.

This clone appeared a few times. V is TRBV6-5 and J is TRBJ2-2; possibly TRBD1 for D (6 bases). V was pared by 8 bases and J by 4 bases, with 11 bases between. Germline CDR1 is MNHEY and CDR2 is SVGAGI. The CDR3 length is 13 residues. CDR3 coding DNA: TGTGCCAGCGTCCGCAGGGGCACCGGGGAGCTGTTTTTT. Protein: CASVRRGTGELFF.